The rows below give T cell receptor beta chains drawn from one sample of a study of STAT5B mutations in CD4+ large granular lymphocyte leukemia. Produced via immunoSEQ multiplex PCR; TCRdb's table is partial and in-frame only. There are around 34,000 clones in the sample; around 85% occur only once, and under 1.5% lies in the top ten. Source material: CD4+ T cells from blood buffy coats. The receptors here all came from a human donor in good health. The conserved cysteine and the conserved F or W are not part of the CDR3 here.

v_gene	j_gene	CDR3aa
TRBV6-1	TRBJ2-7	ASRGDNSYEQY
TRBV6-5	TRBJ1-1	ASSYRRGGTEAF
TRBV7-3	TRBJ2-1	ASSTGTDPNEQF
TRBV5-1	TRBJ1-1	ASSLGQGGWTEAF
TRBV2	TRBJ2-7	ASSTSRTGYEQY
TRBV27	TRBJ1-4	ASKDRSATNEKLF
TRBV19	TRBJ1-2	ASSIDGQGIAYGYT
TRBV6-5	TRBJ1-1	ASSYGTGATEAF
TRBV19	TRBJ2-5	ATQTGPGVETQY
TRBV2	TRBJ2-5	ASRAGAVETQY
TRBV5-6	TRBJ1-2	ASSISLGGYT
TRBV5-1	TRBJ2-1	ASSYGGRENEQF
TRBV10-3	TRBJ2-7	AISDLGSSYEQY
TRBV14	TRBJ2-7	ASSQGPRREQY
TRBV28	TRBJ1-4	ASSLWTGSNEKLF
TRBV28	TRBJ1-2	ASSATTSLGDGYT
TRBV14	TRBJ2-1	ASSLTSGRKGEQF
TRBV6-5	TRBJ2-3	AARGADTQY
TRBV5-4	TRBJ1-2	ASSKEGYGYT
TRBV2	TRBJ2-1	ASTGGVVYNEQF
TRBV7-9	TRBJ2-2	ASIRGLAGVSTGELF
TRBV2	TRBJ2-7	ASKTGLIGQY